This passage covers 16 T cell receptor beta chains from one sample sequenced in a study of T cell responses to AZD1222 COVID-19 vaccine. Measured with immunoSEQ multiplex PCR; TCRdb has only the in-frame clones, and not every one. The sample holds some 100,000 clones, just over 85% seen once. Sequences were derived from peripheral blood, sampled on day 0 of AZD1222 vaccination. The receptor set was obtained from an adult in good health.

The J gene is TRBJ1-5, the V gene TRBV15, with TRBD1 matching 12 bases. The CDR3 has 17 residues. V lost 3 bases, J lost 1 base, and 4 bases stayed unmatched. Germline-derived CDR1 and CDR2 are LNHNV and YYDKDF (reference sequence). The CDR3 coding sequence is TGTGCCACCAGCAGCGGGACAGGGGGCGGGAGCAATCAGCCCCAGCATTTT. Protein: CATSSGTGGGSNQPQHF.

The CDR3 region has the DNA TGTGCCAGCACCGAGAGGGGGGGGACCTCGGTGGCCTATGAGCAGTTCTTC. It encodes CASTERGGTSVAYEQFF. The chain has TRBV11-2 and TRBJ2-1, with a weak D call TRBD2 (7 bases). Trimming stripped 7 bases from V and 8 bases from J, with 27 bases between. The germline V gene encodes CDR1 SGHAT and CDR2 FQNNGV. The length of the CDR3 is 17 residues.

CDR3 residues: CASSPRLVGETQYF. In DNA, the CDR3 is TGCGCCAGCAGCCCCCGGCTAGTCGGAGAGACCCAGTACTTC. The V and J genes are TRBV5-1 and TRBJ2-5; D gene unclear. Looked up from germline, CDR1 is SGHRS and CDR2 is YFSETQ. The ends were cut back, 4 bases at V and 4 bases at J, with 14 bases in the middle. The CDR3 runs 14 residues.

This clone was observed a single time. The chain employs TRBV29-1 and TRBJ1-1; tentative D call: TRBD1 (5 bases). CDR3 length: 15 amino acids. The V end lost 5 bases, the J end lost 1 base, and 17 bases lay between the germline ends. The germline V gene has CDR1 SQVTM and CDR2 ANQGSEA. CDR3 residues: CSVSVIGTANTEAFF. The DNA of the CDR3 is TGCAGCGTTTCCGTGATTGGGACGGCGAACACTGAAGCTTTCTTT.

The chain is built from TRBV7-2 and TRBJ2-7; 10 nucleotides align to TRBD1. Germline V gene data show CDR1 as SGHTA and CDR2 as FQGNSA. V lost 10 bases to trimming and J lost 0 bases; unmatched junction nucleotides: 3. The CDR3 length is 13 residues. For the CDR3, the DNA is TGTGCCACCCGACAGGGGGCCTCCTACGAGCAGTACTTC. Translation gives CATRQGASYEQYF.

This sequence joins TRBV9 and TRBJ2-5, with D possibly matching TRBD2 (6 bases). V lost 3 bases and J 2 bases, leaving 14 bases between the germline ends. Per germline, CDR1 SGDLS and CDR2 YYNGEE. The CDR3 runs to 15 residues. Written as DNA, the CDR3 is TGTGCCAGCAGCGGAGTTAGCGGTTGGCAAGAGACCCAGTACTTC. Residues: CASSGVSGWQETQYF.

This clone was counted a few times. The chain uses TRBV18 and TRBJ2-7; no reliable D call. The CDR3 totals 12 residues. Trimming stripped 5 bases from V and 2 bases from J, with 7 bases between. In germline, CDR1 is KGHSH, CDR2 LQKENI. DNA for the CDR3: TGTGCCAGCTCATCCTACACCTACGAGCAGTACTTC. Its translation: CASSSYTYEQYF.

This clone was counted a single time. This sequence joins TRBV19 and TRBJ2-7; tentative D call: TRBD2 (5 bases). The CDR3 length is 11 residues. The germline V gene encodes CDR1 LNHDA and CDR2 SQIVND (reference sequence). The V gene lost 3 bases and the J gene lost 6 bases, with 6 bases spanning the gap. The CDR3 coding sequence is TGTGCCAGTAGTATTGGACTCGAGCAGTACTTC. Amino acids: CASSIGLEQYF.

The rearrangement joins TRBV30 to TRBJ1-5; 7 nucleotides agree with TRBD1. The CDR3 is 20 amino acids. Looked up from germline, CDR1 is GTSNPN and CDR2 is SVGIG (reference sequence). The junction had 29 bases not matched to a gene; V was cut back by 5 bases and J by 7 bases. CDR3 protein: CAWSPTPLGQGGWGKQPQHF. Written as DNA, the CDR3 is TGTGCCTGGTCTCCAACTCCTCTGGGGCAGGGGGGTTGGGGTAAACAGCCCCAGCATTTT. Complete variable domain (other parts from reference TRBV30 and TRBJ1-5): SQTIHQWPATLVQPVGSPLSLECTVEGTSNPNLYWYRQAAGRGLQLLFYSVGIGQISSEVPQNLSASRPQDRQFILSSKKLLLSDSGFYLCAWSPTPLGQGGWGKQPQHFGDGTRLSIL.

This chain connects TRBV27 to TRBJ1-1; D not certain. CDR3 length: 13 amino acids. The germline V and J ends were trimmed by 6 bases and 3 bases, with 11 bases remaining between them. Germline V lookup: CDR1 MNHEY, CDR2 SMNVEV (reference sequence). DNA for the CDR3: TGTGCCAGCAGGATGGACGAGGACACTGAAGCTTTCTTT. Translated, it gives CASRMDEDTEAFF.

The chain has TRBV12-3 or TRBV12-4 and TRBJ1-2; no reliable D call. Trimming cost V 2 bases and J 6 bases, with 10 bases left between them. The CDR3 extends over 13 amino acids. The CDR3 DNA sequence: TGTGCCAGCAGTTTAAACAGATTTCATGGCTACACCTTC. Amino acid sequence: CASSLNRFHGYTF.

This chain joins TRBV19 and TRBJ2-6, with a possible D match to TRBD2 (6 bases). V lost 5 bases and J lost 4, with 12 bases in between. Germline CDR1 is LNHDA and CDR2 is SQIVND (reference sequence). This CDR3 has 15 amino acids. CDR3 loop: CASSGQGLGANVLTF. The CDR3 nucleotides read TGTGCCAGTAGTGGTCAAGGACTAGGGGCCAACGTCCTGACTTTC.

The chain links TRBV5-1 to TRBJ1-4, with D perhaps matching TRBD1 (6 bases). Germline V gene data show CDR1 as SGHRS and CDR2 as YFSETQ. The CDR3 totals 14 residues. The ends were cut back, 5 bases at V and 7 bases at J, with 15 bases in the middle. The CDR3 nucleotides are TGCGCCAGCAGTTTAGGGGGTGTCGGTGAAAAACTGTTTTTT. Protein sequence: CASSLGGVGEKLFF.

The genes are TRBV3-1 (or the pseudogene TRBV3-2) and TRBJ1-1; 8 bases map to TRBD1. V gave up 2 bases and J gave up 10 bases; unmatched junction bases: 9. Germline CDR1 LGHDT, CDR2 YNNKEL (reference sequence). CDR3 length: 14 residues. The DNA for the CDR3 is TGTGCCAGCAGCCAACCCTCCAGGGACAGGCTAGCTTTCTTT. Its protein product is CASSQPSRDRLAFF.

The rearrangement uses TRBV12-3 or TRBV12-4 and TRBJ1-1; D is unclear. V lost 8 bases, J lost 1 base, and 11 bases lay in between. The CDR3 covers 13 residues. DNA for the CDR3: TGTGCCAGCGGAAGAACTTGGAACACTGAAGCTTTCTTT. Protein product: CASGRTWNTEAFF.

The chain combines TRBV7-6 with TRBJ1-4, with 10 bases lining up with TRBD1. CDR1 is SGHVS, CDR2 FNYEAQ, per germline. V lost 5 bases and J lost 7; bases outside the gene matches: 10. The CDR3 totals 16 residues. Here the CDR3 reads CASSLLIGQGGEKLFF. CDR3 bases: TGTGCCAGCAGCCTATTGATCGGACAGGGGGGTGAAAAACTGTTTTTT.